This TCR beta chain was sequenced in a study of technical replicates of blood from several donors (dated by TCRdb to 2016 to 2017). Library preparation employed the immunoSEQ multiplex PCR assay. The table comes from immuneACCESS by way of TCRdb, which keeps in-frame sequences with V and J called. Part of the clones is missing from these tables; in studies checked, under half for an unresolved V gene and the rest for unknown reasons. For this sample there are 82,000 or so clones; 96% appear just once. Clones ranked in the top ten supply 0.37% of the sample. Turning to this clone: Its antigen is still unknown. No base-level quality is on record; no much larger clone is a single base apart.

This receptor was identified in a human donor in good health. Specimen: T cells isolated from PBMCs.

The DNA is as follows: TGCGCCAGCAGCCAAGATGGCCAATCTGGGGCCAACGTCCTGACTTTC. Its coded protein is CASSQDGQSGANVLTF. The rearrangement joined TRBV4-1 to TRBJ2-6; no D gene call is confident. Cut back by 0 bases and 1 base, the V and J ends lie 7 bases apart. The germline V gene sets CDR1 to MGHRA and CDR2 to YSYEKL. From the cysteine up to the phenylalanine, the CDR3 has a length of 16 residues. The CDR3 DNA has 48 bases and is translated from base 1.